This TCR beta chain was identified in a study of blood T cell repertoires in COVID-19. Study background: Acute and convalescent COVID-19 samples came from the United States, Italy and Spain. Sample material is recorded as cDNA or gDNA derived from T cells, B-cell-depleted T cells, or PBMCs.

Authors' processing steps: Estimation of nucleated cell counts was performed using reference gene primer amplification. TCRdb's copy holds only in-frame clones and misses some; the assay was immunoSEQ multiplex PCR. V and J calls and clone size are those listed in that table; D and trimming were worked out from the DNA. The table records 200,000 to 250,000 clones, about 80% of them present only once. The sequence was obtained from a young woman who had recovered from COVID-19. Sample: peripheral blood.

Written as DNA, the CDR3 is TGTGCCAGCACCACTAGCGGTCCAGATACGCAGTATTTT. Its translation is CASTTSGPDTQYF. The V gene is TRBV28, the J gene TRBJ2-3; 8 bases match TRBD2. The CDR3 contains 13 residues. The junction had 4 bases not matched to a gene; V was cut back by 7 bases and J by 4 bases. CDR1 MDHEN and CDR2 SYDVKM come from the germline V gene.